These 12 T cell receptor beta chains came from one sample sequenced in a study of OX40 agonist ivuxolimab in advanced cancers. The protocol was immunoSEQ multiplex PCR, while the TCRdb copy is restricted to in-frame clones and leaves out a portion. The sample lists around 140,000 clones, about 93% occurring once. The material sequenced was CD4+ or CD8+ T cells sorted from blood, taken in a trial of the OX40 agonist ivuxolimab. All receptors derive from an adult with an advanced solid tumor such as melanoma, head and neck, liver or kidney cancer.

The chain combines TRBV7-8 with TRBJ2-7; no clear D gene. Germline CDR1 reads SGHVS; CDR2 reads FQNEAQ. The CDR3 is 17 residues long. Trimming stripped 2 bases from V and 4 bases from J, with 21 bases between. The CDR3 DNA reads TGTGCCAGCAGCTTAAGTCGCCTCTGGACCCCGTTTTACGAGCAGTACTTC. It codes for CASSLSRLWTPFYEQYF.

The CDR3 region is CASSASGGVSGNTIYF. CDR3 nucleotide sequence: TGTGCCAGCAGCGCTAGCGGGGGGGTCTCTGGAAACACCATATATTTT. V gene TRBV11-2 combines with J gene TRBJ1-3, with D maybe TRBD1 (5 bases). The germline CDR1 and CDR2 sequences are SGHAT and FQNNGV. Between the trimmed V and J ends, which lost 5 bases and 0 bases, there was a span of 14 bases. The CDR3 is 16 residues long.

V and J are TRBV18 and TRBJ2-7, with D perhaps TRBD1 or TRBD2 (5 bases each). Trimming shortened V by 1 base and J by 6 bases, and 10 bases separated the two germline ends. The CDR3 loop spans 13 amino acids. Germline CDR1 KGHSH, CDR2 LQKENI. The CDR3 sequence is CASSPRGTFEQYF. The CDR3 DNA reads TGTGCCAGCTCACCACGGGGGACGTTCGAGCAGTACTTC.

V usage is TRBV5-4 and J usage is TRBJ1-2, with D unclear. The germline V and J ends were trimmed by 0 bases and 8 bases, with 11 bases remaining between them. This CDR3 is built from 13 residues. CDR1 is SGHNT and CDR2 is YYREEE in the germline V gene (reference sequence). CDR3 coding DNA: TGTGCCAGCAGCTTGGGGAGGACGGGAGGCTACACCTTC. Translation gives CASSLGRTGGYTF.

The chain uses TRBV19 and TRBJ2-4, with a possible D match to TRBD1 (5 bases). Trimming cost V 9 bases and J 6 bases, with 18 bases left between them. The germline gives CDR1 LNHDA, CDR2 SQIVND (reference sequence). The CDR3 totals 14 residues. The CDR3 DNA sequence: TGTGCCAGCCAAACACAGGTAGTCGGAAACATTCAGTACTTC. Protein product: CASQTQVVGNIQYF.

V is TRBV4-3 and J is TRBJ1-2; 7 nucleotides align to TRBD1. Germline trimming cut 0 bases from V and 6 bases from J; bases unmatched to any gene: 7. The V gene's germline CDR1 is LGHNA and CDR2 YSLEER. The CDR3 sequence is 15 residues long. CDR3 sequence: CASSQDPRQGDGYTF. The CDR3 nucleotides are TGCGCCAGCAGCCAAGACCCCCGACAGGGAGATGGCTACACCTTC.

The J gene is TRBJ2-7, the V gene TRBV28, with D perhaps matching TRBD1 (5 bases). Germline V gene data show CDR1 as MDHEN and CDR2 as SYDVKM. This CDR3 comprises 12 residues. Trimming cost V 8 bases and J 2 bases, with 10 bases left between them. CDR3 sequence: CASAAGTYEQYF. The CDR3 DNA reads TGTGCCAGCGCGGCAGGGACCTACGAGCAGTACTTC. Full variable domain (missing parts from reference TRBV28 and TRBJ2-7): DVKVTQSSRYLVKRTGEKVFLECVQDMDHENMFWYRQDPGLGLRLIYFSYDVKMKEKGDIPEGYSVSREKKERFSLILESASTNQTSMYLCASAAGTYEQYFGPGTRLTVT.

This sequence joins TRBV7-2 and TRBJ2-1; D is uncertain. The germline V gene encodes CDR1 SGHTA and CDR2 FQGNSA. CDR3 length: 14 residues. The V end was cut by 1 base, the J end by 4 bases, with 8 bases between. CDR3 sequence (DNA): TGTGCCAGCAGCTTAGACAGCCTGTACAATGAGCAGTTCTTC. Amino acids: CASSLDSLYNEQFF.

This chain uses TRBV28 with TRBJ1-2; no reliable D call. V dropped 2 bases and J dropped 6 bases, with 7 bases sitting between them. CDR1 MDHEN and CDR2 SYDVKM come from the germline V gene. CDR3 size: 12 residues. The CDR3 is CASSLGGHGYTF. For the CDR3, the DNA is TGTGCCAGCAGTTTAGGAGGACATGGCTACACCTTC.

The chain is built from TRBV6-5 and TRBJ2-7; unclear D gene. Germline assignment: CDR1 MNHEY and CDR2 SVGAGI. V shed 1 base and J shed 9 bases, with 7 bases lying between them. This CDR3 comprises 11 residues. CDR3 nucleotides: TGTGCCAGCAGTTACTTGGCTCTGCAGTACTTC. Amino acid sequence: CASSYLALQYF.

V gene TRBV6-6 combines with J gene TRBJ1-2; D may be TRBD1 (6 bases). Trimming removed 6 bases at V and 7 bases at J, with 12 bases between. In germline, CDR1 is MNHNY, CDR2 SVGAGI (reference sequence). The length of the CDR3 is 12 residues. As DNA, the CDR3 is TGTGCCAGCAGGGGGGGCCGGAGTGGCTACACCTTC. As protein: CASRGGRSGYTF.

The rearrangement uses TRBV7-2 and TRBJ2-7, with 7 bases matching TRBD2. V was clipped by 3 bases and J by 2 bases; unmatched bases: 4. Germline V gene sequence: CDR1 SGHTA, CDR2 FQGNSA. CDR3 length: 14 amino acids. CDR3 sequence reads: CASSLSGAPYEQYF. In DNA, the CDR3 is TGTGCCAGCAGCTTGAGCGGGGCCCCCTACGAGCAGTACTTC.